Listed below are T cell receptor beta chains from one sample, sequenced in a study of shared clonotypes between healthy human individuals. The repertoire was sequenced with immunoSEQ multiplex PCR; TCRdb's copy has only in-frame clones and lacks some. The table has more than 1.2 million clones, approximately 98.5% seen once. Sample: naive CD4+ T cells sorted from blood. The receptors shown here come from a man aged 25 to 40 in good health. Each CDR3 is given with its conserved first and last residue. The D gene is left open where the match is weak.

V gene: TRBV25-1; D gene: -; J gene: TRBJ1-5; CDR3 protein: CASSEYNQPQHF
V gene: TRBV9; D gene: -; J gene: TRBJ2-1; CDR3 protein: CASSLGPSSYNEQFF
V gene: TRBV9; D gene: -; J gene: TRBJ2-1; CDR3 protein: CASSPQTYNEQFF
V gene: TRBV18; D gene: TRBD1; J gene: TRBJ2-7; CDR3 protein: CASSHTGVNYEQYF
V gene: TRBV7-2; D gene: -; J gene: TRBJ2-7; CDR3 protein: CASSLIGGNYGEQYF
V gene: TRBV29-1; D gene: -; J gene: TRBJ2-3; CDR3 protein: CSVTLPSTDTQYF
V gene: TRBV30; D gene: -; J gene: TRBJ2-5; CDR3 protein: CAWGGAASFQETQYF
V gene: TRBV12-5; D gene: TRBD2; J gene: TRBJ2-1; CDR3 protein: CASGLVPASGSRAYNEQFF
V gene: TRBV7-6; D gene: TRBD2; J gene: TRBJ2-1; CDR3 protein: CASSLAWGGRGYNEQFF
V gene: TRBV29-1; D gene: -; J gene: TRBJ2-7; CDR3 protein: CSAGRGAYEQYF
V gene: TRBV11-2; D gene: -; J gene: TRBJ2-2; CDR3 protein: CASRWRQANTGELFF
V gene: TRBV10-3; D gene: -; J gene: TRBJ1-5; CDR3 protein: CAISETGSNQPQHF